The sequence of this T cell receptor beta chain was determined in a study of control samples from healthy donors and cancer patients (dated by TCRdb to 2018 to 2021). Library construction relied on the immunoSEQ multiplex PCR assay. This is the immuneACCESS table as TCRdb keeps it, with only in-frame sequences that have V and J called. A part of the clones is gone; compared with another copy, unresolved V genes explain less than half, and the rest is unexplained. The sample contains tens of thousands of clones, around 92% of them found a single time. The top ten constitute roughly 15% of the sample. Comment on this clone: The clone's antigen remains unknown. Base qualities are not provided; no much larger clone lies one nucleotide away.

V lost 3 bases and J lost 4 bases, and the count of bases not matched to a germline gene is 11. From the germline V gene, CDR1 is KGHSH and CDR2 is LQKENI. Inclusive of the bounding cysteine and phenylalanine, the CDR3 is 17 residues long. This entry keeps only the CDR3 DNA: 51 bases, framed from base 1. The specimen was blood. The TCR sequence derives from a man in his fifties or sixties in good health. Recombination connected TRBV18 to TRBJ1-1, with TRBD1 matching 10 junction bases. The CDR3 region has the sequence CASSPPTGTGESTEAFF. The nucleotide sequence reads as follows: TGTGCCAGCTCACCTCCTACGGGGACAGGGGAAAGCACTGAAGCTTTCTTT.